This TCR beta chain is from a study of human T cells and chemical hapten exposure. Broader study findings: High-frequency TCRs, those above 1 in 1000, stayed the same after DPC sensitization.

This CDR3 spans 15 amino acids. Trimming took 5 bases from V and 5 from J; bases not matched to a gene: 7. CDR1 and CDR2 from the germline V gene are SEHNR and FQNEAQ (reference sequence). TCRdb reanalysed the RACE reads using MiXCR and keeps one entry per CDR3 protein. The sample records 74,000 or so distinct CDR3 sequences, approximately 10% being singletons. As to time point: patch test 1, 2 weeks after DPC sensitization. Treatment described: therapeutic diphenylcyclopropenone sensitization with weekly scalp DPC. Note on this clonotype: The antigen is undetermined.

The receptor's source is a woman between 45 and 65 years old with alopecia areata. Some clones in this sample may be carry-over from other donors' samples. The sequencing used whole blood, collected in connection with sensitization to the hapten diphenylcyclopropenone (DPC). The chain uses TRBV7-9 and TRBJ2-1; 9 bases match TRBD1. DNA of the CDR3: TGTGCCAGCAGCCAGGGACAGGGTAACAACAATGAGCAGTTCTTC. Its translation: CASSQGQGNNNEQFF. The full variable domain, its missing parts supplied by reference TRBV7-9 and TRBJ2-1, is DTGVSQNPRHKITKRGQNVTFRCDPISEHNRLYWYRQTLGQGPEFLTYFQNEAQLEKSRLLSDRFSAERPKGSFSTLEIQRTEQGDSAMYLCASSQGQGNNNEQFFGPGTRLTVL.